Shown below are 17 T cell receptor beta chains from a single sample sequenced in a study of technical replicates of blood from four donors. Using immunoSEQ multiplex PCR, the repertoire was profiled, and TCRdb retains in-frame clones only, with some absent. The sample includes approximately 79,000 clones, roughly 91% of them seen just once. The source material was T cells isolated from PBMCs. These receptors were obtained from a human donor in good health.

V gene TRBV7-3 combines with J gene TRBJ2-3; 12 bases are a match to TRBD2. Germline V gives CDR1 SGHTA, CDR2 FQGTGA. The CDR3 runs 16 residues. V trimming: 2 bases; J trimming: 3 bases; junction bases outside the gene matches: 3. DNA of the CDR3: TGTGCCAGCAGCTTAGGGCTAGCGGGAGGGACAGATACGCAGTATTTT. Encoded protein: CASSLGLAGGTDTQYF.

The chain employs TRBV27 and TRBJ2-7; a weak D match, TRBD1 (6 bases). Per the germline V gene, CDR1 is MNHEY and CDR2 is SMNVEV (reference sequence). V dropped 5 bases and J dropped 0 bases, with 11 bases sitting between them. The CDR3 covers 14 residues. CDR3 in DNA: TGTGCCAGCAGTACGCTGGACAGCTCCTACGAGCAGTACTTC. Its translation: CASSTLDSSYEQYF.

The chain combines TRBV10-1 with TRBJ1-1; D not resolved. Germline V gives CDR1 WNHNN, CDR2 SYGVQD (reference sequence). The ends were cut back, 4 bases at V and 0 bases at J, with 12 bases in the middle. The CDR3 is 15 amino acids. CDR3 DNA sequence: TGCGCCAGCAGTGCAACCCGACATTTGAACACTGAAGCTTTCTTT. Translated, it gives CASSATRHLNTEAFF.

This sequence joins TRBV13 and TRBJ2-2; 8 bases line up with TRBD2. Trimming cost V 7 bases and J 2 bases; bases outside gene matches: 6. Per the germline V gene, CDR1 is PRHDT and CDR2 is FYEKMQ (reference sequence). The CDR3 consists of 15 residues. CDR3 in amino acids: CASKASGSNTGELFF. Written as DNA, the CDR3 is TGTGCCAGCAAGGCTAGCGGGTCTAACACCGGGGAGCTGTTTTTT.

This sequence joins TRBV11-3 and TRBJ2-1, with 10 bases that match TRBD2. Germline V gene sequence: CDR1 SGHNT, CDR2 YENEEA. The CDR3 has 16 residues. Trimming cost V 5 bases and J 8 bases; bases outside gene matches: 12. CDR3 amino acids: CASSQSGSAGGDEQFF. In nucleotides, the CDR3 is TGTGCCAGCAGCCAAAGTGGTTCAGCGGGAGGGGATGAGCAGTTCTTC.

This chain connects TRBV7-9 to TRBJ2-7, with 10 bases that match TRBD1. Germline CDR1 is SEHNR and CDR2 is FQNEAQ (reference sequence). The CDR3 covers 13 residues. The V and J ends lost 5 bases and 4 bases, in that order; junction bases with no gene match: 2. The CDR3 bases are TGTGCCAGCAGCGTGGGACAGGGGTACGAGCAGTACTTC. Its protein is CASSVGQGYEQYF.

The chain is built from TRBV9 and TRBJ1-1; 11 bases are shared with TRBD1. This CDR3 spans 16 amino acids. Trimming cost V 0 bases and J 11 bases; bases outside gene matches: 12. Looked up from germline, CDR1 is SGDLS and CDR2 is YYNGEE. The CDR3 protein is CASSVGWGQGGVRAFF. The CDR3 coding sequence is TGTGCCAGCAGCGTAGGATGGGGACAGGGGGGTGTTCGGGCTTTCTTT.

V usage is TRBV19 and J usage is TRBJ1-2; 7 nucleotides agree with TRBD1. Trimming took 5 bases from V and 8 from J; bases not matched to a gene: 8. Per the germline V gene, CDR1 is LNHDA and CDR2 is SQIVND (reference sequence). This CDR3 is built from 13 residues. This CDR3 is CASSPTGEVGYTF. The CDR3 nucleotides read TGTGCCAGTAGTCCTACAGGGGAAGTCGGCTACACCTTC.

This rearrangement joins TRBV2 to TRBJ2-7, with a tentative D call TRBD2 (5 bases). Trimming removed 1 base at V and 2 bases at J, with 15 bases between. The CDR3 has 16 residues. CDR1 SNHLY and CDR2 FYNNEI come from the germline V gene. CDR3 region: CASSEDGGRSTYEQYF. CDR3 bases: TGTGCCAGCAGTGAAGATGGAGGAAGGTCTACCTACGAGCAGTACTTC.

The rearrangement links TRBV29-1 to TRBJ2-2; maybe TRBD1 (5 bases). V was clipped by 5 bases and J by 4 bases, with 14 bases between them. CDR1 SQVTM and CDR2 ANQGSEA come from the germline V gene. The CDR3 has 14 residues. The CDR3 here is CSVRQSQSTGELFF. CDR3 nucleotides: TGCAGCGTTCGACAGTCCCAAAGCACCGGGGAGCTGTTTTTT.

As regards this clone: Sequence at one end of the junction differs from germline and may be a read error. The chain combines TRBV7-7 with TRBJ2-1, with TRBD2 as a possible D gene (6 bases). CDR3 length equals 13 residues. Per the germline V gene, CDR1 is SSHAT and CDR2 is FNYEAQ (reference sequence). This chain's CDR3 is CASSSGLSNEQFF. CDR3 sequence (DNA): TGTGCTAGCAGCTCCGGACTATCCAATGAGCAGTTCTTC.

The chain employs TRBV28 and TRBJ1-4; D possibly corresponds to TRBD1 (6 bases). Between the trimmed V and J ends, which lost 8 bases and 8 bases, there was a span of 12 bases. Germline-derived CDR1 and CDR2 are MDHEN and SYDVKM. This CDR3 contains 12 residues. DNA of the CDR3: TGTGCCAGCCGTAGGGGGGGAGAAAAACTGTTTTTT. This codes for CASRRGGEKLFF.

The genes are TRBV7-9 and TRBJ2-3, with D possibly TRBD2 on 5 matching bases. This CDR3 region has 14 residues. CDR1 is SEHNR and CDR2 is FQNEAQ in the germline V gene (reference sequence). Trimming removed 4 bases from V and 4 bases from J, with 12 bases in between. This CDR3 is CASSSPREPDTQYF. As DNA, the CDR3 is TGTGCCAGCAGCTCTCCCCGGGAACCAGATACGCAGTATTTT. The full variable domain, rest sourced from reference TRBV7-9 and TRBJ2-3, is DTGVSQNPRHKITKRGQNVTFRCDPISEHNRLYWYRQTLGQGPEFLTYFQNEAQLEKSRLLSDRFSAERPKGSFSTLEIQRTEQGDSAMYLCASSSPREPDTQYFGPGTRLTVL.

This rearrangement joins TRBV18 to TRBJ1-5, with D hard to call. The V gene's germline CDR1 is KGHSH and CDR2 LQKENI. With 4 bases removed from V and 0 bases from J, the gap between germline ends came to 4 bases. The CDR3 spans 13 residues. This CDR3 is CASSLYSNQPQHF. The CDR3 nucleotides are TGTGCCAGCTCACTTTATAGCAATCAGCCCCAGCATTTT.

The genes are TRBV29-1 and TRBJ2-1; 7 nucleotides agree with TRBD1. The CDR3 extends over 11 amino acids. Trimming took 2 bases from V and 8 from J; bases not matched to a gene: 0. CDR1 SQVTM and CDR2 ANQGSEA come from the germline V gene. Here the CDR3 DNA reads TGCAGCGTTGAAAGGGGGCATGAGCAGTTCTTC. Protein: CSVERGHEQFF.

The V call is TRBV5-5, the J call TRBJ1-5, with 9 bases fitting TRBD1. Germline CDR1 and CDR2: SGHKS and YYEKEE (reference sequence). The CDR3 spans 15 residues. V shed 2 bases, J shed 4 bases, and the junction held 4 bases outside the gene matches. This CDR3 is CASSLQGAGNQPQHF. CDR3 nucleotide sequence: TGTGCCAGCAGCTTACAGGGGGCCGGGAATCAGCCCCAGCATTTT.

The chain links TRBV28 to TRBJ1-5; D is unresolved. This CDR3 region has 14 residues. Germline CDR1 MDHEN, CDR2 SYDVKM. V was pared by 3 bases and J by 6 bases, with 12 bases between. The CDR3: CASSLGGVRQPQHF. Written as DNA, the CDR3 is TGTGCCAGCAGTTTGGGCGGGGTACGTCAGCCCCAGCATTTT.